This record covers a single TCR beta chain. Its antigen is not known. The junction had 6 bases not matched to a gene; V was cut back by 1 base and J by 4 bases. The CDR3 loop spans 15 amino acids. The germline CDR1 and CDR2 sequences are KGHSH and LQKENI. The authors prepared the TCRbeta library with unique molecular identifiers. TCRdb itself ran the PCR reads through MiXCR, one entry per CDR3 protein. The sample lists about a million distinct CDR3 sequences, about 26% occurring once. This sample was included in a study of T-cell reconstitution after alpha-beta-depleted transplantation in children. Study conclusions and caveats: At the one-year point after transplant, T-cell counts and TCRbeta diversity were found to come mostly from T cells that had been newly produced.

The receptor was isolated from a boy younger than two who had a stem cell transplant for SCID, so the T cells may come from the graft donor. Sequences were derived from PBMCs, mostly from graft donor cells, sampled 360 days after TCRalphabeta/CD19-depleted stem cell transplant. The chain carries TRBV18 and TRBJ1-2; 7 bases match TRBD1. The CDR3, as DNA: TGTGCCAGCTCACCACGACAGGGAGGTAGCTATGGCTACACCTTC. Translating gives CASSPRQGGSYGYTF.